The T cell receptor beta chain under discussion was sequenced for a study of cytomegalovirus exposure and HLA in healthy donors. Study-wide results and limits: Prior analysis indicated that the majority of TCR beta V segments exhibited productivity approximately 87% or approximately 30% of the time. Trimming of TCR beta V- and J-genes showed a link, identified in a later analysis, to a missense DCLRE1C variant. Fewer N-insertions (relative to the 666-donor mean) were reportedly seen in an Asian-associated ancestry cluster in a later analysis. TCR sequences were mostly rare, though some public TCRs occurred in many donors.

This CDR3 contains 17 residues. Looked up from germline, CDR1 is KGHSH and CDR2 is LQKENI. V lost 1 base and J 0 bases, leaving 14 bases between the germline ends. Regarding this clone: Its antigen is unidentified.

The PCR contained 60 Vbeta and 13 Jbeta primers. This table comes from immunoSEQ multiplex PCR, and its TCRdb copy is limited to in-frame clones, with some not included. This table has 70,000 to 90,000 clones, roughly 73% appearing once. This rearrangement joins TRBV18 to TRBJ2-3, with D perhaps TRBD2 (6 bases). Sequenced material: PBMCs. This receptor was identified in a middle-aged man in good health and CMV-seronegative. The CDR3 reads CASSPLGGDSSTDTQYF. The CDR3, as DNA: TGTGCCAGCTCACCACTGGGCGGGGATTCTAGCACAGATACGCAGTATTTT.